The 24 T cell receptor beta chains reported below all come from one sample, sequenced in a study of shared clonotypes between healthy human individuals. Profiled with immunoSEQ multiplex PCR; TCRdb holds only in-frame clones, not every one. The top ten hold around 0.29% of the sample, which has about 380,000 clones, 95% to 97% seen once. The sequencing input was memory CD8+ T cells sorted from blood. Subset: CD45RO+ cells pooled with CCR7-negative TemRA cells. Source of these receptors: a man aged 25 to 45 in good health.

Only a few counts were recorded for this clone. The chain couples TRBV7-8 to TRBJ1-1, with a tentative D call TRBD1 (5 bases). Germline values: CDR1 SGHVS, CDR2 FQNEAQ. Trimming took 3 bases from V and 0 from J, leaving 8 bases between them. This CDR3 region has 14 residues. The chain's CDR3 is CASSFGALNTEAFF. CDR3 in DNA: TGTGCCAGCAGCTTCGGGGCCTTGAACACTGAAGCTTTCTTT.

In the case of this clone: The junction shows a germline mismatch at one end, possibly a read error. The chain links TRBV7-7 to TRBJ2-5, with D possibly TRBD2 on 5 matching bases. The CDR3 contains 15 residues. CDR1 SSHAT and CDR2 FNYEAQ come from the germline V gene (reference sequence). The CDR3 region is CASSLVGRGQETQYF. CDR3 nucleotide sequence: TGTGCTAGCAGCTTAGTCGGGCGAGGGCAAGAGACCCAGTACTTC.

The chain uses TRBV6-5 and TRBJ2-1; D call uncertain. CDR1 is MNHEY, CDR2 SVGAGI, per germline. V was pared by 0 bases and J by 5 bases, with 8 bases between. There are 14 residues in the CDR3. CDR3 sequence (DNA): TGTGCCAGCAGTTACTCGAGTCTTGACAATGAGCAGTTCTTC. Its translation: CASSYSSLDNEQFF.

J is TRBJ1-5 and V is TRBV6-6; D is perhaps TRBD1 (5 bases). V was trimmed by 2 bases and J by 2 bases, leaving 13 bases between them. The CDR3 loop spans 16 amino acids. Looked up from germline, CDR1 is MNHNY and CDR2 is SVGAGI (reference sequence). The CDR3 sequence: CASSYVDTGGNQPQHF. In DNA, the CDR3 is TGTGCCAGCAGTTACGTGGACACCGGGGGCAATCAGCCCCAGCATTTT.

This chain joins TRBV11-2 and TRBJ2-3, with D possibly being TRBD1 (6 bases). The germline CDR1 and CDR2 sequences are SGHAT and FQNNGV. The CDR3 is made up of 12 amino acids. Between the trimmed V and J ends, which lost 2 bases and 7 bases, there was a span of 7 bases. The CDR3 DNA is TGTGCCAGCAGCTTACAGGGGAATACGCAGTATTTT. Translating gives CASSLQGNTQYF.

The chain recombines TRBV5-8 with TRBJ2-3, with D maybe TRBD1 (5 bases). The germline gives CDR1 SGHTS, CDR2 YDEGEE. The germline V and J ends were trimmed by 4 bases and 0 bases, with 12 bases remaining between them. CDR3 size: 15 residues. The CDR3 DNA sequence: TGTGCCAGCAGCCCGATTACAGGAAGCACAGATACGCAGTATTTT. Its translation: CASSPITGSTDTQYF.

A word on this clone: This same CDR3 is encoded by further DNA sequences in the sample. V usage is TRBV20-1 and J usage is TRBJ2-7; no reliable D call. CDR1 DFQATT and CDR2 SNEGSKA come from the germline V gene (reference sequence). CDR3 length: 10 amino acids. Trimming stripped 6 bases from V and 2 bases from J, with 5 bases between. Here the CDR3 DNA reads TGCAGTGCGCGTGCCTACGAGCAGTACTTC. It codes for CSARAYEQYF.

This clone was counted once. The chain uses TRBV14 and TRBJ2-4; 12 nucleotides line up with TRBD2. Germline CDR1 is SGHDN and CDR2 is FVKESK. CDR3 length equals 18 residues. The trim removed 3 bases at V and 0 bases at J, leaving 6 bases unmatched. In DNA form, the CDR3 reads TGTGCCAGCAGCCAGCTAGCGGGAGGGCCCTCAGCCAAAAACATTCAGTACTTC. The encoded protein is CASSQLAGGPSAKNIQYF.

This clone was seen once. This chain uses TRBV5-1 with TRBJ1-1, with D possibly being TRBD1 (5 bases). V lost 0 bases to trimming and J lost 2 bases, with 14 bases between them. This CDR3 contains 16 residues. Per germline, CDR1 SGHRS and CDR2 YFSETQ. CDR3: CASSLATPQGNTEAFF. CDR3 in DNA: TGCGCCAGCAGCTTGGCAACCCCCCAGGGCAACACTGAAGCTTTCTTT.

This sequence joins TRBV27 and TRBJ2-3; D might be TRBD1 (5 bases). Germline CDR1 MNHEY, CDR2 SMNVEV (reference sequence). The CDR3 contains 15 residues. V was clipped by 8 bases and J by 5 bases, with 20 bases between them. The CDR3 spells CASHSPWQGLDTQYF. CDR3 nucleotide sequence: TGTGCCAGCCATTCCCCGTGGCAGGGCCTAGATACGCAGTATTTT.

V usage is TRBV6-5 and J usage is TRBJ2-7; 15 nucleotides agree with TRBD2. The ends lost 7 bases at V and 4 bases at J; junction bases unmatched: 5. Germline values: CDR1 MNHEY, CDR2 SVGAGI. The CDR3 is 15 amino acids. The CDR3 reads CASTLGTSGRYEQYF. For the CDR3, the DNA is TGTGCCAGCACCCTCGGGACTAGCGGGAGGTACGAGCAGTACTTC.

The table lists this clone with a count of one. The chain recombines TRBV11-2 with TRBJ2-5; 14 nucleotides match TRBD2. Germline V gene data show CDR1 as SGHAT and CDR2 as FQNNGV. The CDR3 loop spans 15 amino acids. The V gene end was trimmed by 0 bases and the J gene end by 7 bases; junction bases not matched to a gene: 1. CDR3 sequence reads: CASSLEGLAGATQYF. The CDR3 nucleotides are TGTGCCAGCAGCTTAGAGGGACTAGCGGGAGCGACCCAGTACTTC.

This chain links TRBV5-6 with TRBJ2-2, with TRBD1 matching over 7 bases. The CDR3 length is 15 residues. Trimming at V came to 4 bases and at J to 0 bases, leaving 3 bases not matched to a gene. CDR1 and CDR2 from the germline V gene are SGHDT and YYEEEE. The CDR3 DNA sequence: TGTGCCAGCAGCCTTGACAGGGCGAACACCGGGGAGCTGTTTTTT. It specifies CASSLDRANTGELFF.

The chain uses TRBV4-2 and TRBJ2-1; 7 bases line up with TRBD2. The V and J ends lost 1 base and 0 bases, in that order; junction bases with no gene match: 3. Germline V gene data show CDR1 as LGHNA and CDR2 as YNFKEQ. This CDR3 comprises 16 residues. The CDR3 sequence is CASSQARGSSYNEQFF. CDR3 nucleotides: TGTGCCAGCAGCCAAGCGCGGGGGAGCTCCTACAATGAGCAGTTCTTC.

This clone was counted a single time. J is TRBJ2-2 and V is TRBV19; 8 bases are a match to TRBD2. This CDR3 comprises 17 residues. J lost 0 bases, V lost 9 bases, and 12 bases had no gene match. Germline V lookup: CDR1 LNHDA, CDR2 SQIVND (reference sequence). The CDR3 nucleotides read TGTGCCAGCTCCAATCCCCCTAGCGGGTCGAACACCGGGGAGCTGTTTTTT. It translates to CASSNPPSGSNTGELFF.

The rearrangement links TRBV28 to TRBJ2-7, with 11 bases that match TRBD2. This CDR3 spans 15 amino acids. The germline V gene has CDR1 MDHEN and CDR2 SYDVKM. Trimming took 5 bases from V and 4 from J; bases not matched to a gene: 7. The CDR3 reads CASSPTSGNAYEQYF. CDR3 DNA: TGTGCCAGCAGTCCGACTAGCGGGAATGCTTACGAGCAGTACTTC.

The chain combines TRBV7-8 with TRBJ2-3; 7 bases map to TRBD1. The trim removed 5 bases at V and 2 bases at J, leaving 4 bases unmatched. CDR1 is SGHVS and CDR2 is FQNEAQ in the germline V gene. This CDR3 comprises 14 residues. This chain's CDR3 is CASSLTGPTDTQYF. DNA of the CDR3: TGTGCCAGCAGCCTGACAGGGCCCACAGATACGCAGTATTTT.

CDR3 in DNA: TGTGCCAGCAGTTATCAGGGGAAGAATTCACCCCTCCACTTT. The encoded protein is CASSYQGKNSPLHF. V is TRBV6-6 and J is TRBJ1-6; D perhaps matches TRBD1 (6 bases). Germline V gives CDR1 MNHNY, CDR2 SVGAGI (reference sequence). Trimming stripped 3 bases from V and 7 bases from J, with 10 bases between. The CDR3 extends over 14 amino acids.

The chain combines TRBV20-1 with TRBJ2-3; D is perhaps TRBD2 (5 bases). Germline CDR1 is DFQATT and CDR2 is SNEGSKA (reference sequence). Between the trimmed V and J ends, which lost 3 bases and 12 bases, there was a span of 13 bases. The CDR3 spans 11 residues. The CDR3 DNA is TGCAGTGCTAGCGGGCGGGTCCCCCAGTATTTT. This encodes CSASGRVPQYF.

This clone was seen a few times. The rearrangement uses TRBV13 and TRBJ1-5; 9 bases are shared with TRBD1. The CDR3 covers 16 residues. Germline trimming cut 0 bases from V and 2 bases from J; bases unmatched to any gene: 2. CDR1 and CDR2 (germline): PRHDT, FYEKMQ (reference sequence). CDR3: CASSLGDRGGNQPQHF. CDR3 sequence (DNA): TGTGCCAGCAGCTTAGGGGACAGGGGAGGCAATCAGCCCCAGCATTTT.

The chain is built from TRBV2 and TRBJ2-5, with D tentatively TRBD1 (6 bases). This CDR3 contains 14 residues. CDR1 and CDR2 from the germline V gene are SNHLY and FYNNEI. V was cut by 5 bases and J by 5 bases, with 15 bases left in between. CDR3 residues: CASSRAGAGETQYF. For the CDR3, the DNA is TGTGCCAGCAGTCGGGCAGGGGCCGGGGAGACCCAGTACTTC.

This clone was detected once. The chain carries TRBV27 and TRBJ2-7; D possibly corresponds to TRBD2 (6 bases). The CDR3 contains 13 residues. The germline gives CDR1 MNHEY, CDR2 SMNVEV (reference sequence). The CDR3, as DNA: TGTACACTGCTAGCCCTAGCGTTGTGCGAGCAGTACTTC. Its translation: CTLLALALCEQYF.

The chain uses TRBV9 and TRBJ1-2; D perhaps matches TRBD1 (6 bases). The V gene lost 4 bases and the J gene lost 3 bases, with 10 bases spanning the gap. The CDR3 extends over 13 amino acids. Germline V gives CDR1 SGDLS, CDR2 YYNGEE. The CDR3 here is CASSTNRDYGYTF. The CDR3 bases are TGTGCCAGCAGCACCAACAGGGACTATGGCTACACCTTC.

This clone has just one count. The J gene is TRBJ1-4, the V gene TRBV5-1; D possibly corresponds to TRBD1 (5 bases). The CDR3 consists of 16 residues. V was trimmed by 3 bases and J by 5 bases, leaving 17 bases between them. Per germline, CDR1 SGHRS and CDR2 YFSETQ. Written as DNA, the CDR3 is TGCGCCAGCAGCTCCAGTCCTCGACAGTCAAATGAAAAACTGTTTTTT. Its protein is CASSSSPRQSNEKLFF.